This T cell receptor (beta chain) was identified during a study of response to subunit inactivated influenza vaccine. This clonotype was recorded at least ten times. The target antigen is unknown. MiXCR, applied by TCRdb to the RT-PCR reads, yields one record per CDR3 protein. The sample records 490,000 or so distinct CDR3 sequences, 7.5% to 8.5% being singletons. Study-wide findings and caveats: The authors suggested that every seasonal influenza vaccination recruits few new T cells.

With 5 bases removed from V and 1 base from J, the gap between germline ends came to 9 bases. CDR3 length: 14 amino acids. CDR1 and CDR2 from the germline V gene are SEHNR and FQNEAQ (reference sequence). The source material was PBMCs from blood, sampled roughly 24 months after vaccination. This TCR was recovered from a man between 50 and 70 years old who received an inactivated influenza vaccine. The chain carries TRBV7-9 and TRBJ2-1; D uncertain. In nucleotides, the CDR3 is TGTGCCAGCAGCACGAGTATTTCCTACAATGAGCAGTTCTTC. It translates to CASSTSISYNEQFF.